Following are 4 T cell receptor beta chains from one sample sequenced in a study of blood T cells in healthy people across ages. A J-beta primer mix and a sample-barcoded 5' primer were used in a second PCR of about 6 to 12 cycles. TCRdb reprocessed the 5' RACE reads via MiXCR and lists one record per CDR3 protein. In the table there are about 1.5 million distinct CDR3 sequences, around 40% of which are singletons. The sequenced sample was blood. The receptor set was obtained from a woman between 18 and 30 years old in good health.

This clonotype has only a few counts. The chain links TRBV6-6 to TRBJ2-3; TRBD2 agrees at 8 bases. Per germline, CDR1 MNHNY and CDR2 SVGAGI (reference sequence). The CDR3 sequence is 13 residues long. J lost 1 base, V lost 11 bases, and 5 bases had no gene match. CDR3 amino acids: CARGGGGTDTQYF. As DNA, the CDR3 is TGTGCCCGGGGGGGAGGGGGCACAGATACGCAGTATTTT.

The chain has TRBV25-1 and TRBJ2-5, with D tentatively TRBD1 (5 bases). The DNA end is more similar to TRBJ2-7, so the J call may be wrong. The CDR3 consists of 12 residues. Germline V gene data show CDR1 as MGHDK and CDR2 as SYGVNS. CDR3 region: CASRTDSNEQYF. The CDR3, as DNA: TGTGCCAGCAGGACAGACAGCAACGAGCAGTACTTC.

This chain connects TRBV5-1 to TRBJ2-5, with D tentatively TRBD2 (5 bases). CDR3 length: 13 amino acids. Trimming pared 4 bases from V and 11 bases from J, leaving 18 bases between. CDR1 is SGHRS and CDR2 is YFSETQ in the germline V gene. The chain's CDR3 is CASSVEVSCGQYF. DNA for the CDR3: TGCGCCAGCAGCGTGGAAGTGTCGTGCGGGCAGTACTTC.

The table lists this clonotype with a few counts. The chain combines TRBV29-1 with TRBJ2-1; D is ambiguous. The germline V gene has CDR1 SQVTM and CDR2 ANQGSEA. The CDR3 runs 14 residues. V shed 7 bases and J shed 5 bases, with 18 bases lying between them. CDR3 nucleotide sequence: TGCAGCGCCCAGACTGGTATGTCTAACAATGAGCAGTTCTTC. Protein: CSAQTGMSNNEQFF.